This T cell receptor beta chain was found in a study of blood T cell repertoires in COVID-19. On the study more broadly: Sites across the United States, Italy and Spain contributed samples from acute and convalescent COVID-19. Sources were T cells, B-cell-depleted T cells, or PBMCs; the material itself was cDNA or gDNA.

Resolution of symptoms, clearance, or two negative PCRs was present in recovered Cohort 3 donors. The table came from immunoSEQ multiplex PCR; TCRdb's copy has only in-frame clones and leaves some out. The sample lists about 320,000 clones; approximately 84% were seen once. J lost 4 bases, V lost 6 bases, and 8 bases had no gene match. There are 14 residues in the CDR3. The germline CDR1 and CDR2 sequences are SGHRS and YFSETQ. This receptor was identified in a young woman who had recovered from COVID-19. The sample comprised PBMCs or T cells enriched from blood (not recorded which). This chain links TRBV5-1 with TRBJ2-7; TRBD1 agrees at 9 bases. The CDR3 DNA follows: TGCGCCAGCAATGCAGGACAGGGGAATTACGAGCAGTACTTC. The encoded protein is CASNAGQGNYEQYF.